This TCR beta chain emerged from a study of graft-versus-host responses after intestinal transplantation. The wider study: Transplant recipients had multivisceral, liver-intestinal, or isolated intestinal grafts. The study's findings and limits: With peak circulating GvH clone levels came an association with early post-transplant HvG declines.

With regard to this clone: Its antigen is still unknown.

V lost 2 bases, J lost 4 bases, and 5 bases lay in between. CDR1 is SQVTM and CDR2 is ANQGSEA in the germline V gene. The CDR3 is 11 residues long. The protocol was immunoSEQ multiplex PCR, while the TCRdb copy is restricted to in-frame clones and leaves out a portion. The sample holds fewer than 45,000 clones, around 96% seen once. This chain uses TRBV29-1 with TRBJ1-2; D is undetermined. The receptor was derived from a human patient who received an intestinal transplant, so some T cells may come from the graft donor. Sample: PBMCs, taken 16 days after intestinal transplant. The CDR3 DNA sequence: TGCAGCGTTGAATCTAGCTATGGCTACACCTTC. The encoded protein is CSVESSYGYTF.